This TCR beta chain originates from a study of shared clonotypes between healthy human individuals. CD45RO-negative, CCR7-positively selected cells formed the naive CD8 fraction, excluding terminally differentiated effector memory CD45RA+ cells. All donors qualified as healthy HIV-negative adults and had experienced no recent acute infections or vaccinations. Data came from immunoSEQ multiplex PCR; TCRdb stores just in-frame clones and leaves some out. The sample comprises more than 2 million clones, 80% to 95% of which are singletons, and about 1.7% rests with the top ten. About this clone: The antigen remains undetermined.

CDR1 is MGHRA, CDR2 YSYEKL, per germline. V was pared by 4 bases and J by 3 bases, with 15 bases of the junction left unmatched. The CDR3 covers 17 residues. Study-level points and caveats: Richness estimates generally favored naive over memory subsets. Investigators expected sequencing depth to affect clonotype sharing among donors.

The TCR sequence derives from a man between 18 and 29 years old in good health. Some clones in this sample may be carry-over from other donors' samples. This chain connects TRBV4-1 to TRBJ2-7; 7 bases line up with TRBD1. Sequences were obtained from naive CD8+ T cells from PBMCs. CDR3: CASSLLSPGTVHYEQYF. CDR3 sequence (DNA): TGCGCCAGCAGCCTGTTATCCCCCGGGACAGTACACTACGAGCAGTACTTC.